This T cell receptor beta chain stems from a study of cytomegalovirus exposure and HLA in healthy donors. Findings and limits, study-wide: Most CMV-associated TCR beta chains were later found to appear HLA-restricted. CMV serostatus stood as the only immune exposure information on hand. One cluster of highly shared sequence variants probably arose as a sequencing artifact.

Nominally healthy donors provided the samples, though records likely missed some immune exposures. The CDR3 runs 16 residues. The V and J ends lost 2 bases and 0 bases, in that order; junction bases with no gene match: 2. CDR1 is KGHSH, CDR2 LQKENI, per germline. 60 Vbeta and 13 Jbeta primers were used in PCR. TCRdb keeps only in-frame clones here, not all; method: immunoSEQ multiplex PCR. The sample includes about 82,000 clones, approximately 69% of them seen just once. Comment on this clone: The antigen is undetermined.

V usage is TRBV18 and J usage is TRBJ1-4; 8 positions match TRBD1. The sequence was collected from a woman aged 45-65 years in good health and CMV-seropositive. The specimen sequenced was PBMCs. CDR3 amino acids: CASSPGTGATNEKLFF. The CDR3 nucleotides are TGTGCCAGCTCACCAGGGACAGGTGCAACTAATGAAAAACTGTTTTTT.